This T cell receptor (beta chain) was sequenced for a study of CD8 T cells in Susac syndrome (dated by TCRdb to about 2019). Some background on the complete study: The study used repertoire sequencing to test whether antigen drove CD8+ T cell activation and differentiation in Susac syndrome. CD8+ T cell repertoire clonality was compared between 12 healthy donors, roughly 14 Susac syndrome patients and 15 multiple sclerosis patients. Paper-wide results and their limitations: The TCR sequencing and HLA analysis was acknowledged to have included a relatively small number of individuals.

This clonotype was counted between two and nine times. The target of this receptor is not known. Base qualities are missing; no much larger clone stands one base away. RNA was extracted with the RNeasy kit and roughly 0.45 to 1 ug was reverse transcribed using random hexamers. The immunoSEQ multiplex PCR assay, covering 54 Vbeta and 13 Jbeta segments, was used to amplify TCR beta CDR3 regions. PCR amplification bias was corrected using a synthetic template baseline for primer optimization and computational correction. As for the original processing: Reads were annotated to V, D and J genes per IMGT and analyzed with immunoSEQ Analyzer, keeping only productive sequences. Clonality was computed as one minus Shannon entropy normalized by log2 of the number of productive unique sequences. For each patient and control, public and private clones were evaluated within the 100 most prevalent clones. Clones were defined as Susac-specific when absent from the healthy and MS cohorts, from about 1,100 published viral clones and from other ImmuneACCESS disease sequences. The raw public data were reprocessed by TCRdb itself: fastp quality trimming at Q25, MiXCR clonotype calling, in-frame beta chains only. Every distinct CDR3 protein forms one entry, paired with its most common genes and DNA. The authors' filters were not applied to this entry. The sample data list 250,000 to 300,000 distinct CDR3 sequences, and almost 85% of these were observed just once. The ten largest account for approximately 0.2% of the sample.

High-throughput TCR beta sequencing profiled peripheral blood CD8+ and CD4+ T cells from healthy donors, Susac syndrome patients and multiple sclerosis patients. Treatment-naive patients with stable or active relapsing-remitting disease fulfilling revised McDonald criteria were used as multiple sclerosis controls. Bulk CD8+ and CD4+ T cells were purified magnetically by negative isolation, whereas CD8+ TEMRA cells were enriched by FACS. Blood was collected in EDTA tubes and processed within 24 hours, with PBMCs isolated through density gradient centrifugation. PBMCs intended for TCR sequencing were cryopreserved in liquid nitrogen and thawed later in a water bath at 37 degrees C. The sorted or isolated CD4+, CD8+ and CD8+ TEMRA cells had a purity of 90% or higher. The germline V gene (reference sequence) gives CDR1 as DFQATT and CDR2 as SNEGSKA. Reading from cysteine to phenylalanine, the CDR3 counts 15 amino acids. Kept here is only the CDR3 DNA, which spans 45 bases and is read in frame from base 1. Relative to germline, V is missing 3 bases and J is missing 0 bases, with 3 bases of the junction outside any gene match.

This receptor chain uses TRBV20-1 and TRBJ2-1; 9 middle bases align to TRBD2. Sequenced input: CD8+ T cells from PBMCs. This clonotype was sampled from a human donor with multiple sclerosis. The CDR3 loop reads CSASGSGSSYNEQFF. The nucleotide sequence reads as follows: TGCAGTGCTAGTGGTAGCGGGAGCTCCTACAATGAGCAGTTCTTC.